One TCR beta chain is described in this entry. Its specificity is not known. The PCR ran on 60 Vbeta and 13 Jbeta primers. Sequenced by immunoSEQ multiplex PCR; TCRdb stores in-frame clones only, minus some. Here the sample table reports around 75,000 clones. This sample was included in a study of cytomegalovirus exposure and HLA in healthy donors. Findings of the study overall: In a later analysis, HLA-associated TCR beta chains were more clonally expanded than equally common others. Earlier analysis looked at TCR beta V segments, and most were productive about 87% or about 30% of the time.

From germline, CDR1 is SGHNT and CDR2 YYREEE (reference sequence). This CDR3 has 14 amino acids. V lost 2 bases and J 8 bases, leaving 13 bases between the germline ends. Sequencing was performed on PBMCs. The receptor comes from a man in his fifties in good health and CMV-seropositive. The rearrangement links TRBV5-4 to TRBJ1-4; D is uncertain. The CDR3 reads CASSFSRSKEKLFF. The CDR3 DNA sequence: TGTGCCAGCAGCTTCAGCAGGTCCAAAGAAAAACTGTTTTTT.